This T cell receptor beta chain comes out of a study of blood T cell repertoires in COVID-19. Across the whole study: Samples taken during acute and convalescent COVID-19 were collected in the United States, Italy and Spain. In each case, the material was cDNA or gDNA derived from T cells, B-cell-depleted T cells, or PBMCs.

The V and J ends lost 4 bases and 11 bases respectively, with 18 bases between them. The germline gives CDR1 SGDLS, CDR2 YYNGEE. The CDR3 totals 13 residues. Per the study methods: Estimated nucleated cell counts came from reference gene primer amplification. Using immunoSEQ multiplex PCR, the repertoire was profiled, and TCRdb retains in-frame clones only, with some absent. Clone size and the V and J calls come from that table; the DNA yielded D and trimming. The sample holds 35,000 to 45,000 clones, over 80% seen once. The receptor's source is a human donor in a cohort sampled during active COVID-19. The chain employs TRBV9 and TRBJ1-1, with D hard to call. The sample taken for sequencing was peripheral blood. The CDR3 reads CASSSPGPSNAFF. The CDR3 DNA reads TGTGCCAGCAGCTCACCTGGGCCATCAAACGCTTTCTTT.